This entry concerns a single T cell receptor beta chain. Its antigen is still unknown. Within one base of it there is no much larger clone, and no base qualities were kept. These data belong to a study of blood T cell repertoires in COVID-19 (dated by TCRdb to the early 2020s). Regarding the study in general: The collaborator samples originated in the United States, Italy and Spain and spanned the acute and convalescent phases of COVID-19. The prospective study material was composed of cDNA or gDNA derived from T cells, B-cell-depleted T cells, or PBMCs. Subjects who had been exposed to COVID-19, were actively infected with it, or had recovered from it provided the deeply sampled blood TCRbeta repertoires that made up the dataset. The repertoires were released in a freely available public database intended as a resource for research on the immune response to SARS-CoV-2. The samples were drawn from the first 160 participants of the ongoing ImmuneRACE study and from 950 to 1,500 subjects provided by 6 global collaborators. A de-identified subject ID, COVID-19 status, age in years and sex were almost always included in the sample metadata. Where available, HLA class I and class II types were obtained from metadata supplied by the sample provider rather than from assay-based typing.

Each collaborating institution followed its own protocols to collect whole blood in K2EDTA tubes. For TCRbeta analysis, collaborators shipped samples as frozen whole blood, isolated PBMCs, or DNA extracted from either of those sample types. Between the V and J ends, shortened by 11 bases and 2 bases respectively, the junction contains 15 bases. Via the germline V gene, CDR1 is ENHRY and CDR2 SYGVKD. Spanning cysteine to phenylalanine, the CDR3 consists of 14 amino acids. The only DNA kept is the CDR3, 42 bases in frame from the first base. TCRbeta CDR3 regions were amplified from genomic DNA using the immunoSEQ Assay, a bias-controlled multiplex PCR. From the authors' description of their analysis: The number of nucleated cells in each sample was estimated from the amplification of reference gene primers within the assay. Sequence reads were collapsed and filtered to measure the absolute abundance of every unique TCRbeta CDR3 rearrangement. For each sample, productive Simpson clonality was calculated by taking the square root of Simpson's diversity index across productive rearrangements. Held by TCRdb, this immuneACCESS table contains in-frame sequences only and omits some clones. Under half of the omission traces to an unresolved V gene where checked; the cause of the rest is unknown. Clone size and the V and J calls come from that table; the DNA yielded D and trimming. Here the sample has roughly 110,000 clones; about 90% occur a single time. The top ten hold approximately 4.9% of the sample.

General conclusions and limits of the study: The quantity of clinical and demographic metadata differed by source and by participant and was supplied without curation.

The receptor chain draws on TRBV10-3 and TRBJ2-2; TRBD1 is perhaps the D gene, given 6 matching bases. The sequence was collected from a man aged 35 to 55 with active or convalescent COVID-19. What was sequenced was peripheral blood. The DNA sequence is given as TGTGCCCACCGGGACACCCCTAACACCGGGGAGCTGTTTTTT. This yields the protein CAHRDTPNTGELFF.